The 15 T cell receptor beta chains in this list originate from one sample, sequenced in a study of blood T cells in healthy people across ages. Then a second PCR, running about 6 to 11 cycles, was carried out with a sample-barcoded 5' primer and a J-beta primer mix. TCRdb called the 5' RACE reads again in MiXCR, with one record for every CDR3 protein. This table holds approximately 760,000 distinct CDR3 sequences, more than 20% found once. The same sample was also studied in work on T cells of mothers and their children.

Input material: blood. The receptors derive from a boy aged 5-17 years in good health.

This rearrangement joins TRBV7-2 to TRBJ2-1, with 13 bases lining up with TRBD2. The CDR3 length is 17 residues. The germline gives CDR1 SGHTA, CDR2 FQGNSA. Trimming at V came to 9 bases and at J to 0 bases, leaving 8 bases not matched to a gene. This CDR3 is CASTGLAGLSSYNEQFF. The CDR3 nucleotides are TGTGCCAGTACGGGACTAGCGGGGCTCAGCTCCTACAATGAGCAGTTCTTC.

This sequence joins TRBV15 and TRBJ2-5; the D is unclear. The DNA end lines up better with TRBJ2-1; the J call may be wrong. The CDR3 contains 12 residues. CDR1 is LNHNV and CDR2 is YYDKDF in the germline V gene (reference sequence). The CDR3 sequence: CATSRARNEQFF. The DNA of the CDR3 is TGTGCCACCAGCAGAGCCAGGAATGAGCAGTTCTTC.

On this clonotype: The CDR3 does not end in the conserved phenylalanine or tryptophan, so this is likely a read error. The chain joins TRBV4-1 to TRBJ1-2; D is unresolved. Germline lookup yields CDR1 MGHRA and CDR2 YSYEKL. V gave up 2 bases and J gave up 1 base, with 11 bases separating them. The CDR3 contains 15 residues. The CDR3 nucleotides are TGCGCCAGCAGCCAAACGCACACCCATAACTATGGCTACACCCTC. Translation gives CASSQTHTHNYGYTL.

This clonotype occurred a few times. The chain has TRBV24-1 and TRBJ2-2, with 7 bases matching TRBD2. This CDR3 has 13 amino acids. Germline V gene data show CDR1 as KGHDR and CDR2 as SFDVKD. V shed 11 bases, J shed 0 bases, and the junction held 2 bases outside the gene matches. The CDR3 region is CASGSPNTGELFF. DNA of the CDR3: TGTGCCAGCGGGAGTCCGAACACCGGGGAGCTGTTTTTT.

By sample fraction, this clonotype is medium-sized. The chain links TRBV29-1 to TRBJ2-1, with 8 bases matching TRBD1. The V and J ends lost 7 bases and 9 bases, in that order; junction bases with no gene match: 5. The CDR3 runs 11 residues. Germline V gives CDR1 SQVTM, CDR2 ANQGSEA. The CDR3 is CSGTGLSEQFF. CDR3 nucleotide sequence: TGCAGCGGGACAGGGTTAAGTGAGCAGTTCTTC.

This clonotype was detected a few times. This rearrangement joins TRBV28 to TRBJ1-2; weak D call: TRBD1 (6 bases). Per the germline V gene, CDR1 is MDHEN and CDR2 is SYDVKM. This CDR3 comprises 14 residues. V was clipped by 2 bases and J by 5 bases, with 12 bases between them. For the CDR3, the DNA is TGTGCCAGCAGTTTACGCCACAGGGTTTATGGCTACACCTTC. It encodes CASSLRHRVYGYTF.

V usage is TRBV10-3 and J usage is TRBJ2-5; a weak D match, TRBD1 (6 bases). The CDR3 spans 12 residues. Germline V gene lookup returns CDR1 ENHRY and CDR2 SYGVKD. V was cut by 11 bases and J by 5 bases, with 15 bases left in between. CDR3 in amino acids: CASGTGSETQYF. In nucleotides, the CDR3 is TGTGCCTCGGGAACAGGGTCGGAGACCCAGTACTTC.

J is TRBJ2-7 and V is TRBV5-1; 7 nucleotides match TRBD2. The CDR3 contains 15 residues. The germline V gene encodes CDR1 SGHRS and CDR2 YFSETQ. V shed 7 bases, J shed 2 bases, and the junction held 12 bases outside the gene matches. The CDR3 here is CASGTTGGPPYEQYF. CDR3 in DNA: TGCGCCAGCGGGACCACGGGGGGACCTCCCTACGAGCAGTACTTC.

In its sample, this clonotype was seen a few times. The rearrangement links TRBV29-1 to TRBJ2-5; D may correspond to TRBD1 or TRBD2 (5 bases each). With 0 bases removed from V and 11 bases from J, the gap between germline ends came to 13 bases. This CDR3 has 12 residues. Per germline, CDR1 SQVTM and CDR2 ANQGSEA. The CDR3 DNA reads TGCAGCGTTGAAGATGACGCCAGGGAGCAGTACTTC. Amino acids: CSVEDDAREQYF. Looking up the rest from reference TRBV29-1 and TRBJ2-5 gives the full variable domain: SAVISQKPSRDICQRGTSLTIQCQVDSQVTMMFWYRQQPGQSLTLIATANQGSEATYESGFVIDKFPISRPNLTFSTLTVSNMSPEDSSIYLCSVEDDAREQYFGPGTRLLVL.

Only a few counts were recorded for this clonotype. The chain combines TRBV7-9 with TRBJ2-3, with TRBD2 as a possible D gene (5 bases). This CDR3 has 16 amino acids. V dropped 5 bases and J dropped 0 bases, with 15 bases sitting between them. Germline loops: CDR1 SEHNR, CDR2 FQNEAQ (reference sequence). This CDR3 reads CASSVVPVASTDTQYF. The CDR3 coding sequence is TGTGCCAGCAGCGTAGTCCCCGTAGCGAGCACAGATACGCAGTATTTT. Full variable domain (rest looked up from reference TRBV7-9 and TRBJ2-3): DTGVSQNPRHKITKRGQNVTFRCDPISEHNRLYWYRQTLGQGPEFLTYFQNEAQLEKSRLLSDRFSAERPKGSFSTLEIQRTEQGDSAMYLCASSVVPVASTDTQYFGPGTRLTVL.

The chain uses TRBV20-1 and TRBJ1-5; 8 bases match TRBD1. Germline V lookup: CDR1 DFQATT, CDR2 SNEGSKA (reference sequence). There are 14 residues in the CDR3. V was pared by 6 bases and J by 4 bases, with 8 bases of the junction left unmatched. The CDR3 DNA reads TGCAGTGCGCAAGACAGGGGAGGGAATCAGCCCCAGCATTTT. Amino acids: CSAQDRGGNQPQHF.

This clonotype has more than one count but fewer than ten. The chain is built from TRBV29-1 and TRBJ2-5; TRBD2 matches 7 bases. The better agreement between TRBJ2-1 and the DNA end casts doubt on the J call. Germline V gene sequence: CDR1 SQVTM, CDR2 ANQGSEA. The CDR3 has 15 amino acids. In nucleotides, the CDR3 is TGCAGCGTTGAGCATCGGGGGGACCCCTACAATGAGCAGTTCTTC. Translated, it gives CSVEHRGDPYNEQFF.

This clonotype was seen only a few times. The chain links TRBV11-3 to TRBJ2-5; the D gene is possibly TRBD2 (6 bases). Germline CDR1 reads SGHNT; CDR2 reads YENEEA. The CDR3 spans 13 residues. V was shortened by 5 bases and J by 5 bases, with 12 bases between the two germline ends. In DNA form, the CDR3 reads TGTGCCAGCAGCACGGGGGTTCCGGAGACCCAGTACTTC. It encodes CASSTGVPETQYF. Drawing the rest from reference TRBV11-3 and TRBJ2-5, the complete variable domain is EAGVVQSPRYKIIEKKQPVAFWCNPISGHNTLYWYLQNLGQGPELLIRYENEEAVDDSQLPKDRFSAERLKGVDSTLKIQPAELGDSAVYLCASSTGVPETQYFGPGTRLLVL.

The rearrangement joins TRBV28 to TRBJ2-7; 10 bases line up with TRBD1. From germline, CDR1 is MDHEN and CDR2 SYDVKM. Trimming took 10 bases from V and 4 from J; bases not matched to a gene: 10. CDR3 size: 14 residues. The CDR3 DNA reads as TGTGCCACCACACCGGGACAGGGGTTATACGAGCAGTACTTC. This translates into CATTPGQGLYEQYF. Complete variable domain (other parts from reference TRBV28 and TRBJ2-7): DVKVTQSSRYLVKRTGEKVFLECVQDMDHENMFWYRQDPGLGLRLIYFSYDVKMKEKGDIPEGYSVSREKKERFSLILESASTNQTSMYLCATTPGQGLYEQYFGPGTRLTVT.

The table lists this clonotype with a few counts. The CDR3 region is CASSRQGVRNTEAFF. As DNA, the CDR3 is TGCGCCAGCAGTCGACAGGGGGTTAGGAACACTGAAGCTTTCTTT. This chain connects TRBV23-1 to TRBJ1-1; 9 bases align to TRBD1. TRBV23-1 is noted as an ORF with a role that remains uncertain. This CDR3 region has 15 residues. J was trimmed by 1 base and V by 4 bases; bases with no gene match: 4.